Here is one T cell receptor (beta chain) with its context. The antigen is not known. The data were taken from a study of shared clonotypes between healthy human individuals. Study-level results: Clonotype sharing among donors was expected to depend on sequencing depth. Sampling included only blood; tissue repertoires likely differ.

Ten immunoSEQ deep assay plates were used to sequence unsorted PBMC DNA. Clones were sequenced by immunoSEQ multiplex PCR, and TCRdb holds only the in-frame ones, with some missing. The sample has approximately 500,000 clones; 79% are singletons. This receptor was identified in a woman aged 40 to 50 in good health. Some clones in this sample may be carry-over from other donors' samples. The sequenced material came from PBMCs.

CDR3 loop: CASSPRGGNSPLHF. CDR3 nucleotide sequence: TGTGCCAGCAGTCCCCGGGGAGGGAATTCACCCCTCCACTTT. The rearrangement links TRBV28 to TRBJ1-6; D is ambiguous. The CDR3 covers 14 residues. The germline V gene has CDR1 MDHEN and CDR2 SYDVKM. V lost 5 bases and J lost 7, with 12 bases in between.